These 18 T cell receptor beta chains share one sample of origin, sequenced in a study of shared T cell receptors in the human thymus. Some clones are missing from TCRdb's copy, which holds only in-frame ones; the method was immunoSEQ multiplex PCR. Seen here are over 60,000 clones, 90% to 95% observed once, and the top ten hold around 0.03%. Sequencing was done on a sample of thymocytes. Source of these receptors: a human donor.

The chain has TRBV27 and TRBJ2-3; 7 positions match TRBD2. V shed 2 bases and J 2 bases; nucleotides not matched to a gene: 10. This CDR3 contains 17 residues. CDR1 and CDR2 (germline): MNHEY, SMNVEV (reference sequence). DNA of the CDR3: TGTGCCAGCAGTTTAAGTCTAGCGGACCTCGACACAGATACGCAGTATTTT. Translated, it gives CASSLSLADLDTDTQYF.

The chain recombines TRBV5-6 with TRBJ1-3; D is uncertain. The CDR3 consists of 15 residues. Per germline, CDR1 SGHDT and CDR2 YYEEEE. Deletions cut 0 bases from V and 0 bases from J, with 7 bases between. In DNA, the CDR3 is TGTGCCAGCAGCTTGGCTTTCGACTCTGGAAACACCATATATTTT. Translation: CASSLAFDSGNTIYF.

The chain carries TRBV7-9 and TRBJ2-2; tentatively, D is TRBD1 or TRBD2 (5 bases each). This CDR3 region has 18 residues. V was pared by 7 bases and J by 5 bases, with 26 bases between. CDR1 is SEHNR and CDR2 is FQNEAQ in the germline V gene (reference sequence). DNA for the CDR3: TGTGCCAGCATGACAATGGAGTTGTGGGAGCAGGGAACCGGGGAGCTGTTTTTT. It specifies CASMTMELWEQGTGELFF.

This sequence joins TRBV4-1 and TRBJ2-5, with 7 nucleotides matching TRBD2. J lost 5 bases, V lost 0 bases, and 6 bases had no gene match. There are 15 residues in the CDR3. Per germline, CDR1 MGHRA and CDR2 YSYEKL. CDR3 bases: TGCGCCAGCAGCCAAGATCGGGGGGATTGGGAGACCCAGTACTTC. Translated: CASSQDRGDWETQYF.

The table lists this clone with a count of one. CDR3 protein: CASSTLSEAGLTEAFF. The CDR3 nucleotides read TGTGCCAGTAGTACACTAAGTGAGGCGGGTCTCACTGAAGCTTTCTTT. This chain joins TRBV19 and TRBJ1-1; no definite D call. The germline gives CDR1 LNHDA, CDR2 SQIVND (reference sequence). This CDR3 has 16 amino acids. V lost 4 bases to trimming and J lost 4 bases, with 19 bases between them.

This chain links TRBV7-2 with TRBJ2-1; perhaps TRBD2 as D (5 bases). V lost 2 bases to trimming and J lost 2 bases, with 22 bases between them. The CDR3 runs 19 residues. The V gene's germline CDR1 is SGHTA and CDR2 FQGNSA. The CDR3 DNA follows: TGTGCCAGCAGCTTACGGGTGGGGTATAACCCTAGCCCCTACAATGAGCAGTTCTTC. This codes for CASSLRVGYNPSPYNEQFF. Drawing the rest from reference TRBV7-2 and TRBJ2-1, the complete variable domain is GAGVSQSPSNKVTEKGKDVELRCDPISGHTALYWYRQSLGQGLEFLIYFQGNSAPDKSGLPSDRFSAERTGGSVSTLTIQRTQQEDSAVYLCASSLRVGYNPSPYNEQFFGPGTRLTVL.

The table lists this clone with a count of one. The chain joins TRBV18 to TRBJ1-2, with 9 bases identical to TRBD1. Germline V gene lookup returns CDR1 KGHSH and CDR2 LQKENI. V dropped 3 bases and J dropped 4; count of bases not matched to a gene: 9. The CDR3 totals 16 residues. The CDR3 reads CASSPYSDRGLYGYTF. CDR3 sequence (DNA): TGTGCCAGCTCACCGTACTCGGACAGGGGCCTCTATGGCTACACCTTC.

V and J are TRBV27 and TRBJ1-2, with TRBD1 matching 8 bases. Germline CDR1 reads MNHEY; CDR2 reads SMNVEV (reference sequence). CDR3 length: 15 residues. After removal of 5 bases from V and 5 bases from J, the junction contained 10 bases not matched to a gene. CDR3 bases: TGTGCCAGCAGTCCCCATACAGGGGGGGGGTATGGCTACACCTTC. Its translation is CASSPHTGGGYGYTF.

The rearrangement uses TRBV6-5 and TRBJ1-1; weak D call: TRBD1 (6 bases). In germline, CDR1 is MNHEY, CDR2 SVGAGI. The CDR3 has 14 residues. The V end lost 4 bases, the J end lost 7 bases, and 16 bases lay between the germline ends. The CDR3 bases are TGTGCCAGCAGTTCCGGACAGCCCTCTGGTGAAGCTTTCTTT. It yields the protein CASSSGQPSGEAFF.

This chain uses TRBV4-1 with TRBJ1-4; D gene ambiguous. Germline CDR1 reads MGHRA; CDR2 reads YSYEKL. The CDR3 has 17 amino acids. Deletions cut 7 bases from V and 0 bases from J, with 18 bases between. The CDR3 bases are TGCGCCAGCACCCCGAATTACCCGGGAGCAACTAATGAAAAACTGTTTTTT. Residues: CASTPNYPGATNEKLFF.

A word on this clone: The sample has other DNA sequences that encode this CDR3 too. The V call is TRBV7-2, the J call TRBJ2-7; the D is unclear. The CDR3 has 17 residues. Between the trimmed V and J ends, which lost 5 bases and 5 bases, there was a span of 25 bases. Germline CDR1 is SGHTA and CDR2 is FQGNSA. DNA of the CDR3: TGTGCCAGCAGCCCCCGCGATCCAGACCTACTACGCAACGAGCAGTACTTC. Protein sequence: CASSPRDPDLLRNEQYF.

The chain joins TRBV6-5 to TRBJ1-1; possible D gene TRBD1, 5 bases. The germline CDR1 and CDR2 sequences are MNHEY and SVGAGI. V shed 7 bases and J shed 0 bases, with 12 bases lying between them. This CDR3 region has 14 residues. CDR3 coding DNA: TGTGCCAGCACCCCAGGGATAATGAACACTGAAGCTTTCTTT. This translates into CASTPGIMNTEAFF.

V gene TRBV7-6 combines with J gene TRBJ2-2; TRBD2 matches 8 bases. Germline assignment: CDR1 SGHVS and CDR2 FNYEAQ. The CDR3 sequence is 15 residues long. V lost 4 bases, J lost 3 bases, and 4 bases stayed unmatched. The CDR3 DNA is TGTGCCAGCAGCTCGGGGGGGCCATACACCGGGGAGCTGTTTTTT. As protein: CASSSGGPYTGELFF. Complete variable domain (other parts from reference TRBV7-6 and TRBJ2-2): GAGVSQSPRYKVTKRGQDVALRCDPISGHVSLYWYRQALGQGPEFLTYFNYEAQQDKSGLPNDRFSAERPEGSISTLTIQRTEQRDSAMYRCASSSGGPYTGELFFGEGSRLTVL.

The chain employs TRBV28 and TRBJ1-3; D gene ambiguous. V lost 4 bases, J lost 0 bases, and 10 bases lay in between. Germline loops: CDR1 MDHEN, CDR2 SYDVKM. CDR3 length: 15 residues. The CDR3 region is CASSSGKGSGNTIYF. CDR3 DNA sequence: TGTGCCAGCAGTTCGGGGAAGGGCTCTGGAAACACCATATATTTT.

The chain uses TRBV2 and TRBJ2-7; perhaps TRBD2 as D (6 bases). With 8 bases removed from V and 0 bases from J, the gap between germline ends came to 17 bases. Germline lookup yields CDR1 SNHLY and CDR2 FYNNEI. CDR3 size: 15 residues. The DNA for the CDR3 is TGTGCCAGCGCGCGCCCGGGGGTCAACTCCTACGAGCAGTACTTC. Translated, it gives CASARPGVNSYEQYF.

The rearrangement joins TRBV11-2 to TRBJ2-4; D unclear. Trimming cost V 7 bases and J 3 bases, with 7 bases left between them. CDR1 and CDR2 (germline): SGHAT, FQNNGV. The length of the CDR3 is 12 residues. For the CDR3, the DNA is TGTGCCAGCAACTGGGGCAAAAACATTCAGTACTTC. This codes for CASNWGKNIQYF.

V is TRBV6-6 and J is TRBJ1-3; D not resolved. Germline CDR1 reads MNHNY; CDR2 reads SVGAGI (reference sequence). The CDR3 spans 14 residues. V lost 6 bases and J lost 0, with 9 bases in between. This CDR3 is CASRKGSSGNTIYF. CDR3 nucleotides: TGTGCCAGCAGAAAAGGGAGCTCTGGAAACACCATATATTTT.

V and J are TRBV5-1 and TRBJ2-3; 8 bases agree with TRBD1. This CDR3 contains 17 residues. The V gene's germline CDR1 is SGHRS and CDR2 YFSETQ. V lost 4 bases, J lost 4 bases, and 14 bases stayed unmatched. The CDR3 protein is CASSLPHRDRSSDTQYF. The CDR3 DNA reads TGCGCCAGCAGCCTACCCCACCGGGACAGGTCCTCAGATACGCAGTATTTT.